This T cell receptor beta chain was captured by sequencing in a study of shared clonotypes between healthy human individuals. The wider study: Three CD4 naive, three CD4 memory, two CD8 naive and one CD8 memory plate were used per donor.

Libraries were prepared by immunoSEQ multiplex PCR; TCRdb keeps only in-frame clonotypes and omits some of them. The sample contains some 2.1 million clones, 85% to 95% of which appear only once. Trimming removed 6 bases from V and 4 bases from J; junction bases left unmatched: 8. Germline V gene lookup returns CDR1 SEHNR and CDR2 FQNEAQ (reference sequence). There are 14 residues in the CDR3. Study conclusions and caveats: A reduction in generation probabilities was seen for non-shared clonotypes relative to those shared by all four donors. Sharing across four donors was highest in naive CD4 (approximately 5%) and lowest in memory CD8 (0.4%).

To note about this clone: Its specificity is not known.

This chain joins TRBV7-9 and TRBJ2-7; 8 bases agree with TRBD1. Sequenced sample: naive CD4+ T cells sorted from blood. Subset defined: CD45RA+ positively selected. The sequence was obtained from a man between 18 and 35 years old in good health. The CDR3 reads CASSWTGIFYEQYF. CDR3 DNA: TGTGCCAGCAGTTGGACAGGGATTTTTTACGAGCAGTACTTC. The variable domain in full, with the rest retrieved from reference TRBV7-9 and TRBJ2-7, is DTGVSQNPRHKITKRGQNVTFRCDPISEHNRLYWYRQTLGQGPEFLTYFQNEAQLEKSRLLSDRFSAERPKGSFSTLEIQRTEQGDSAMYLCASSWTGIFYEQYFGPGTRLTVT.